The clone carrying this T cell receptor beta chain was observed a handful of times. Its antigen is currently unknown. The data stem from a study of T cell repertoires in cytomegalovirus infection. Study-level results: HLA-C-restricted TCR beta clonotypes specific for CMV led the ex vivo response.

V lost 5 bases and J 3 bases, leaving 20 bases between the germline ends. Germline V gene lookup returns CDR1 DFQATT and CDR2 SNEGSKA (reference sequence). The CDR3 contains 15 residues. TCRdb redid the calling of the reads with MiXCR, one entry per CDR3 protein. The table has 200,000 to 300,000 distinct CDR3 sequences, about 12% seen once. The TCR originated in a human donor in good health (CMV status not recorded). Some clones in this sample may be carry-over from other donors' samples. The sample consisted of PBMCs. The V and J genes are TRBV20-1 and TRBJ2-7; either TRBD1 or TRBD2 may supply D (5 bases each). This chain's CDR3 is CSAGIPGKTGYEQYF. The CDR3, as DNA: TGCAGTGCTGGGATCCCGGGAAAAACAGGCTACGAGCAGTACTTC.